This passage covers 11 T cell receptor beta chains from one sample sequenced in a study of beta chain features in type 1 diabetes. The study's findings and limits: Shorter TCRB CDR3s, moderately but significantly so, marked every one of the four CD4+ subsets in Type 1 diabetes patients.

The entirety of the isolated RNA underwent reverse transcription, so expressed TCRB transcripts were sequenced. Data came from immunoSEQ multiplex PCR; TCRdb stores just in-frame clones and leaves some out. The table lists around 180,000 clones, less than 9.5% of them singletons, with roughly 0.97% in the top ten. Their specific antigens are unknown. The source material was central memory CD4+ T cells from blood. The receptors shown here come from a woman aged 40 to 50 with type 1 diabetes.

The chain is built from TRBV27 and TRBJ2-1; the match to TRBD2 covers 9 bases. The germline V gene has CDR1 MNHEY and CDR2 SMNVEV (reference sequence). Trimming took 3 bases from V and 8 from J; bases not matched to a gene: 8. CDR3 length equals 15 residues. Here the CDR3 DNA reads TGTGCCAGCAGTTTTAGTCTAGCGGGGTTGTATGAGCAGTTCTTC. Amino acid sequence: CASSFSLAGLYEQFF.

This clone was counted a few times. CDR3 bases: TGTGCCAGCAGCTTGAGGACAGGGTCTACAGATACGCAGTATTTT. Its translation is CASSLRTGSTDTQYF. The rearrangement links TRBV5-6 to TRBJ2-3, with 8 bases aligning to TRBD1. The CDR3 has 15 amino acids. Germline V lookup: CDR1 SGHDT, CDR2 YYEEEE. With 1 base clipped from V and 3 bases from J, the junction kept 4 bases outside the gene matches.

This clone was counted at least ten times. The gene calls are TRBV7-9 and TRBJ2-2; TRBD1 matches at 10 bases. CDR1 SEHNR and CDR2 FQNEAQ come from the germline V gene (reference sequence). Trimming removed 10 bases from V and 4 bases from J; junction bases left unmatched: 6. CDR3 size: 14 residues. DNA for the CDR3: TGTGCCATCGGACAGGGGGTGTTCACCGGGGAGCTGTTTTTT. It specifies CAIGQGVFTGELFF.

This clone has only a few counts. This rearrangement joins TRBV30 to TRBJ2-6; 8 nucleotides align to TRBD2. The CDR3 covers 14 residues. The trim removed 5 bases at V and 1 base at J, leaving 1 base unmatched. Germline V lookup: CDR1 GTSNPN, CDR2 SVGIG (reference sequence). The CDR3 DNA sequence: TGTGCCTGGGCGGGGGGTTCTGGGGCCAACGTCCTGACTTTC. Translating gives CAWAGGSGANVLTF.

This sequence joins TRBV4-3 and TRBJ1-5, with no clear D. The germline V gene has CDR1 LGHNA and CDR2 YSLEER. Trimming removed 4 bases from V and 1 base from J, with 11 bases in between. This CDR3 is 15 amino acids long. In nucleotides, the CDR3 is TGCGCCAGCAGCCTCGGGAAGGGCAGCAATCAGCCCCAGCATTTT. Translating it yields CASSLGKGSNQPQHF.

This clone has a count of ten or more. Written as DNA, the CDR3 is TGTGCCAGCAGTTACCTCGGTTTGGGGGCGAATGAAAAACTGTTTTTT. Translated: CASSYLGLGANEKLFF. The V and J genes are TRBV27 and TRBJ1-4, with a possible D match to TRBD1 (6 bases). Trimming left V 4 bases short and J 5 bases short, with 17 bases between. The CDR3 spans 16 residues. Germline CDR1 reads MNHEY; CDR2 reads SMNVEV (reference sequence).

This clone was seen a few times. The chain links TRBV5-1 to TRBJ2-7, with D maybe TRBD2 (5 bases). Germline V CDR1 and CDR2: SGHRS, YFSETQ. This CDR3 has 13 residues. V lost 2 bases and J lost 3, with 9 bases in between. CDR3 nucleotides: TGCGCCAGCAGCTTAACCGCGGGCTACGAGCAGTACTTC. It codes for CASSLTAGYEQYF. The full variable domain, its missing parts supplied by reference TRBV5-1 and TRBJ2-7, is KAGVTQTPRYLIKTRGQQVTLSCSPISGHRSVSWYQQTPGQGLQFLFEYFSETQRNKGNFPGRFSGRQFSNSRSEMNVSTLELGDSALYLCASSLTAGYEQYFGPGTRLTVT.

The chain employs TRBV21-1 and TRBJ2-7; the table's D gene call, TRBD2, was not cross checked with the DNA. TRBV21-1 is described as a pseudogene. The CDR3 contains 15 residues. The CDR3 here is CASSKRGKGGGEQYF. CDR3 coding DNA: TGTGCCAGCAGCAAACGGGGAAAGGGTGGTGGCGAGCAGTACTTC.

This sequence joins TRBV4-2 and TRBJ2-7; D might be TRBD2 (5 bases). The CDR3 loop spans 15 amino acids. Between the trimmed V and J ends, which lost 1 base and 11 bases, there was a span of 21 bases. CDR1 and CDR2 from the germline V gene are LGHNA and YNFKEQ. The CDR3 region is CASSQARLGETGKYF. Here the CDR3 DNA reads TGTGCCAGCAGCCAAGCCCGCCTGGGCGAGACCGGGAAGTACTTC.

Points on this clone: One junction end disagrees with the germline gene, perhaps due to a read error. The V and J genes are TRBV9 and TRBJ2-1; 10 nucleotides agree with TRBD2. CDR3 length: 16 residues. Germline-derived CDR1 and CDR2 are SGDLS and YYNGEE. The CDR3 bases are TGTGCCAGCAGCGTAGCCCCCCTAGCGGGGGAGGCCCTACCGGTCTTC. Protein: CASSVAPLAGEALPVF.

This clone was observed many times. The genes are TRBV19 and TRBJ1-5; 7 positions agree with TRBD1. The J segment lost 3 bases and the V segment lost 4 bases, leaving 3 bases of the junction unmatched. The germline gives CDR1 LNHDA, CDR2 SQIVND (reference sequence). This CDR3 comprises 14 residues. CDR3 nucleotide sequence: TGTGCCAGTAGTAAGACAGGGAACAATCAGCCCCAGCATTTT. Encoded protein: CASSKTGNNQPQHF.